This T cell receptor (beta chain) was sequenced in a study of Ad26.COV2.S vaccination and SARS-CoV-2 variants. The study's findings and limits: Vaccinees and placebo recipients showed similar non-spike TCR breadth. Total T cell responses may have been underestimated by the TCR breadth and depth analyses. Marked by substantial breadth, spike-specific CD8+ and CD4+ T cell responses were reportedly seen after vaccination.

The method was immunoSEQ multiplex PCR; TCRdb's version includes in-frame clones alone and lacks a portion of them. The data show under 250,000 clones, 70% to 90% seen once. A note on this clone: What it binds is not known.

The CDR3 contains 14 residues. Germline V lookup: CDR1 SEHNR, CDR2 FQNEAQ (reference sequence). Losses at the gene ends were 4 bases for V and 3 bases for J; bases not matched to a gene: 4. The sample's treatment: over 15 received Ad26.COV2.S at low or high dose, single or two shots; 5 received placebo; per-sample allocation not given. Samples came from day 63 after the first vaccine or placebo injection. An Ad26 vector expressing Wuhan-strain SARS-CoV-2 spike constituted the vaccine. V gene TRBV7-9 combines with J gene TRBJ2-3; TRBD1 aligns across 7 bases. The TCR originated in a person between 18 and 65 years old who received the Ad26.COV2.S COVID-19 vaccine or a placebo. This specimen consisted of peripheral blood, obtained in a trial of Ad26.COV2.S vaccine versus placebo. The CDR3: CASSSTTGTDTQYF. CDR3 sequence (DNA): TGTGCCAGCAGCTCGACGACAGGGACAGATACGCAGTATTTT.